This T cell receptor beta chain was obtained from a study of glioma-infiltrating T cells. TCR alpha and beta CDR3 regions were amplified from RNA using iRepertoire nested multiplex PCR. One-step reverse transcription and amplification started from approximately 100-400 ng of tissue mRNA or PBMC total RNA. TCRdb redid the calling of the multiplex PCR reads with MiXCR, one entry per CDR3 protein. Among about 140,000 distinct CDR3 sequences listed, 35% to 50% were seen once. V gave up 7 bases and J gave up 5 bases; unmatched junction bases: 12. The germline gives CDR1 MNHNY, CDR2 SVGAGI (reference sequence). This CDR3 has 15 residues. Worth noting for this clonotype: No antigen is known for it. This is likely a read error, given that the CDR3 carries no conserved phenylalanine or tryptophan at its end.

Study-level findings and limits: Very few CDR3 sequences were shared between tissue and blood. Tissue-blood divergence was below expectation in non-neoplastic patients, above in gliomas.

This receptor was identified in a human donor with low-grade glioma or glioblastoma, undergoing nonglioma brain surgery, or in good health (not recorded which). This chain uses TRBV6-6 with TRBJ1-2; 8 bases align to TRBD1. Source material: glioma tissue, nonneoplastic brain tissue, or PBMCs (not recorded which). The CDR3: CASIYGSDRVYGYTY. Written as DNA, the CDR3 is TGTGCCAGCATTTATGGATCGGACAGGGTTTATGGCTACACCTAC.